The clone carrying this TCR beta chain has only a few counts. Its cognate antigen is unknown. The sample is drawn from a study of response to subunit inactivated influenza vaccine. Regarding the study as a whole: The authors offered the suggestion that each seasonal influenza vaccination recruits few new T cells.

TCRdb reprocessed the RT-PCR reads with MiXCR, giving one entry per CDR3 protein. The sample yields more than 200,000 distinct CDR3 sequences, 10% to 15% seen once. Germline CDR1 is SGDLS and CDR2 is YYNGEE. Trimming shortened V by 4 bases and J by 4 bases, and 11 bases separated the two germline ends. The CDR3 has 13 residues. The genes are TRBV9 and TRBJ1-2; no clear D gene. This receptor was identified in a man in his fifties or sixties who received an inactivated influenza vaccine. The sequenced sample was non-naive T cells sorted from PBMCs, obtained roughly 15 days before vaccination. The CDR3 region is CASSSRERYGYTF. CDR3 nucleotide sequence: TGTGCCAGCAGCTCTAGAGAACGCTATGGCTACACCTTC.